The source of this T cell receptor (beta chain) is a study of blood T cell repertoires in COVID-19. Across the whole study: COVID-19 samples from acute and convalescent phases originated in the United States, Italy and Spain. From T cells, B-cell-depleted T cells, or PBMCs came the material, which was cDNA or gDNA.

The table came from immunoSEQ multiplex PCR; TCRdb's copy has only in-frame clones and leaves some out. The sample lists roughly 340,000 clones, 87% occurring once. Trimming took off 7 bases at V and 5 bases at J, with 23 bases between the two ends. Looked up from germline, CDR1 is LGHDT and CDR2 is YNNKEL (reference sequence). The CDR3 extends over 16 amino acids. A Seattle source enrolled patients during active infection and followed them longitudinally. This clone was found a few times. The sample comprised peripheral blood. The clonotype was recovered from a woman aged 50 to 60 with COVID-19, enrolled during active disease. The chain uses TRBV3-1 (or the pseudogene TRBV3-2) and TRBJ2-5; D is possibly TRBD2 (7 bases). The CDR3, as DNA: TGTGCCAGCACGAGGGGGGGGTCTTCTCTGCATGAGACCCAGTACTTC. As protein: CASTRGGSSLHETQYF.